This TCR beta chain was sequenced during a study of identical twins. TCRdb re-called the 5' RACE reads through MiXCR, storing one row per CDR3 protein. Of 350,000 to 600,000 distinct CDR3 sequences detected, about 14% appear once; the ten largest clones hold over 0.5%. CDR1 is LNHNV and CDR2 is YYDKDF in the germline V gene (reference sequence). J lost 4 bases, V lost 1 base, and 4 bases had no gene match. The CDR3 covers 16 residues. This clonotype was picked up a small number of times. This sample also belongs to another study, concerning yellow fever vaccine responses in identical twins.

The sequence was obtained from a woman in her late teens or twenties in good health. The sequencing input was CD4+ T cells sorted from blood. The chain employs TRBV15 and TRBJ2-5; 12 positions agree with TRBD1. The CDR3: CATSRGGQGARETQYF. The DNA for the CDR3 is TGTGCCACCAGCAGAGGGGGACAGGGGGCGCGAGAGACCCAGTACTTC.